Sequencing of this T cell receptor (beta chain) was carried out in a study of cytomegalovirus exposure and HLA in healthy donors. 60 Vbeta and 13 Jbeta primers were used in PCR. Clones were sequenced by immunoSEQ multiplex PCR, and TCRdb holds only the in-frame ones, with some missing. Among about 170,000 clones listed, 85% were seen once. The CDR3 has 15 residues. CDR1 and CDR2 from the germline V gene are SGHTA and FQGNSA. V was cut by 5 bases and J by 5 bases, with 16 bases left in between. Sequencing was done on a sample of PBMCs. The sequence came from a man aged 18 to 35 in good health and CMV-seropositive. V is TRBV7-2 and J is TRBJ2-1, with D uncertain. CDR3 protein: CASSPMGSLDNEQFF. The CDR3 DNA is TGTGCCAGCAGCCCCATGGGCTCACTGGACAATGAGCAGTTCTTC.